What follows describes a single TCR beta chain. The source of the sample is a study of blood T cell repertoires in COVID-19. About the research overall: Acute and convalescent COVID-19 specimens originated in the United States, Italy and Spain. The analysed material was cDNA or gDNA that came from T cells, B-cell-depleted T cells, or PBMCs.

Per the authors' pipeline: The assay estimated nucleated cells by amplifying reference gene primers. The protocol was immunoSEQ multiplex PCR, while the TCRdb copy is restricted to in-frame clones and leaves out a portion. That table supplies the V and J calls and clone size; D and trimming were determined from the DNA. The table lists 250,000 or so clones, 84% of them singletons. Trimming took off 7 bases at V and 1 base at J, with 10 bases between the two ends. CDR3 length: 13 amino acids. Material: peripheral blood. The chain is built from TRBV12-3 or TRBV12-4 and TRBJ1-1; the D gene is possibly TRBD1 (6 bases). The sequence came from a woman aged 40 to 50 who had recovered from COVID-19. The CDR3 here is CASNQGTNTEAFF. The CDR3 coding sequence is TGTGCCAGCAACCAGGGGACGAACACTGAAGCTTTCTTT.